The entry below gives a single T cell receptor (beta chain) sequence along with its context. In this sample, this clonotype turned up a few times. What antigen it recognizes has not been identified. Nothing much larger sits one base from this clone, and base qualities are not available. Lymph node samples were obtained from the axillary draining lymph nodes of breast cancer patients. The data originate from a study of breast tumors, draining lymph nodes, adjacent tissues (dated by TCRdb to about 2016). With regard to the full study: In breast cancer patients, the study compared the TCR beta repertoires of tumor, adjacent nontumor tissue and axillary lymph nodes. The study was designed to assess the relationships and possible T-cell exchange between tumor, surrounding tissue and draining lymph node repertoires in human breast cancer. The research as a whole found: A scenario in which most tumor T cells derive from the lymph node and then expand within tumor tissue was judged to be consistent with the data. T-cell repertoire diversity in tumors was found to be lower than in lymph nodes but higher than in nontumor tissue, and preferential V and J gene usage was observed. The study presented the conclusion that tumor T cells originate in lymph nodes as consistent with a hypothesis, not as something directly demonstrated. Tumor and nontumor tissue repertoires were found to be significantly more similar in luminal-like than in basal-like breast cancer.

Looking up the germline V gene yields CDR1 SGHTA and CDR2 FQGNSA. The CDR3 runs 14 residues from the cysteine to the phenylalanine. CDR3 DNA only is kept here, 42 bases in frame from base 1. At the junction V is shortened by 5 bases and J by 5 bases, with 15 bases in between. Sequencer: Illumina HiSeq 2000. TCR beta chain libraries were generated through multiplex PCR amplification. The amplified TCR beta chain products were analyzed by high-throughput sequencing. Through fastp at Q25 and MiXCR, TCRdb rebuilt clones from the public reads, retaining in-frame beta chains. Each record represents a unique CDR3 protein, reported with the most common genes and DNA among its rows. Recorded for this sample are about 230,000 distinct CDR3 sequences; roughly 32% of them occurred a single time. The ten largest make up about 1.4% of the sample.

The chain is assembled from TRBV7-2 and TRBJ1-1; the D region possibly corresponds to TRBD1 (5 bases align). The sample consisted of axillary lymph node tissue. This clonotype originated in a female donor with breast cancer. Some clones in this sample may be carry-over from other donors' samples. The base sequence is TGTGCCAGCAGCCTGGTCCAGGGAGTTACTGAAGCTTTCTTT. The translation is CASSLVQGVTEAFF.